This TCR beta chain was sequenced for a study of shared clonotypes between healthy human individuals. Generated by immunoSEQ multiplex PCR, the TCRdb table keeps only in-frame clones and is missing some. This sample has about 120,000 clones, with roughly two thirds found just once. Germline V lookup: CDR1 SNHLY, CDR2 FYNNEI. The CDR3 length is 14 residues. Trimming shortened V by 4 bases and J by 10 bases, and 17 bases separated the two germline ends. V gene TRBV2 combines with J gene TRBJ2-1; no firm D call. Source material: memory CD8+ T cells sorted from blood. Described subset: CD45RO+ cells pooled with CCR7-negative TemRA cells. The sequence was collected from a woman in her twenties or thirties in good health. The CDR3 loop reads CASSVSWWIGEQFF. The CDR3 DNA sequence: TGTGCCAGCAGTGTTAGTTGGTGGATTGGCGAGCAGTTCTTC. The variable domain in full, with the rest retrieved from reference TRBV2 and TRBJ2-1, is EPEVTQTPSHQVTQMGQEVILRCVPISNHLYFYWYRQILGQKVEFLVSFYNNEISEKSEIFDDQFSVERPDGSNFTLKIRSTKLEDSAMYFCASSVSWWIGEQFFGPGTRLTVL.